The rows below give T cell receptor beta chains drawn from one sample of a study of OX40 agonist ivuxolimab in advanced cancers. Generated by immunoSEQ multiplex PCR, the TCRdb table keeps only in-frame clones and is missing some. The table shows approximately 70,000 clones, with 88% occurring only once. The source material was CD4+ or CD8+ T cells sorted from blood, sampled in a trial of the OX40 agonist ivuxolimab. All receptors come from an adult with an advanced solid tumor such as melanoma, head and neck, liver or kidney cancer. CDR3s include the opening cysteine and the closing phenylalanine or tryptophan. A D gene is named only where the DNA matches it firmly. Clone size is stated in some rows and not others, as once, few, many or a class when expanded.

J gene	D gene	V gene	clone size	CDR3 DNA	CDR3 protein
TRBJ2-1	NA	TRBV7-2	NA	TGTGCCAGCAGCCTCGGGCTACACAATGAGCAGTTCTTC	CASSLGLHNEQFF
TRBJ2-3	TRBD1	TRBV2	few	TGTGCCAGCACTGGACGGACAGGGGGCACAGATACGCAGTATTTT	CASTGRTGGTDTQYF
TRBJ2-5	TRBD1	TRBV10-2	NA	TGCGCCAGCAGTGACCTCACAGGGGAAGAGACCCAGTACTTC	CASSDLTGEETQYF
TRBJ1-5	NA	TRBV5-8	NA	TGTGCCAGCAGCTTTGGACCCTTGGAGCCCCAGCATTTT	CASSFGPLEPQHF
TRBJ2-6	NA	TRBV2	NA	TGTGCCAGCAGTCCTACAGGGCTCAGGGCCAACGTCCTGACTTTC	CASSPTGLRANVLTF
TRBJ2-3	TRBD1	TRBV10-1	NA	TGCGCCAGCAGTGGAGGGACAGGGTACACAGATACGCAGTATTTT	CASSGGTGYTDTQYF
TRBJ1-2	TRBD1	TRBV6-1	NA	TGTGCCAGCAGGACGGGACAGGGCTATGGCTACACCTTC	CASRTGQGYGYTF
TRBJ1-5	NA	TRBV28	NA	TGTGCCAGCAGTTCAGGGGGCAATCAGCCCCAGCATTTT	CASSSGGNQPQHF
TRBJ1-1	NA	TRBV28	NA	TGTGCCACCCTAATAATGGGGACTGAAGCTTTCTTT	CATLIMGTEAFF
TRBJ1-2	NA	TRBV6-5	NA	TGTGCCAGCACAACGACAGGAGATGGCTACACCTTC	CASTTTGDGYTF
TRBJ1-2	NA	TRBV19	medium-sized	TGTGCCAGTAGTATACAAGTTTCCAGTTCCGGCTACACCTTC	CASSIQVSSSGYTF
TRBJ2-3	NA	TRBV5-1	NA	TGCGCCAGCAGCTTGGGAAGTGGGACAGATACGCAGTATTTT	CASSLGSGTDTQYF
TRBJ1-1	NA	TRBV5-4	few	TGTGCCAGCAGCTTTTCGGACAGAAAGGGTGAAGCTTTCTTT	CASSFSDRKGEAFF
TRBJ1-3	NA	TRBV5-4	NA	TGTGCCAGCAGCTTGGCCCACGGGGCGGGCTCTGGAAACACCATATATTTT	CASSLAHGAGSGNTIYF
TRBJ2-7	TRBD2	TRBV19	NA	TGTGCCAGTAGTCCGGGACTAGCGGGCTTACCCTACGAGCAGTACTTC	CASSPGLAGLPYEQYF
TRBJ2-4	NA	TRBV19	NA	TGTGCCAGTAGTACCGACGTAGCCAAAAACATTCAGTACTTC	CASSTDVAKNIQYF
TRBJ2-7	TRBD1	TRBV20-1	NA	TGCAGTGCCAGGGGACAGACACACTTC	CSARGQTHF
TRBJ2-7	TRBD2	TRBV10-3	NA	TGTGCCATCAGTGAGGCCTTGAGCGGGGGGGTCTCCTACGAGCAGTACTTC	CAISEALSGGVSYEQYF
TRBJ2-5	NA	TRBV11-1	NA	TGTGCCAGCAGTCGCCACCTCCCGGGGAACCAAGAGACCCAGTACTTC	CASSRHLPGNQETQYF
TRBJ1-2	NA	TRBV6-6	NA	TGTGCCAGCAGTTACAGGGGGGTTGACTATGGCTACACCTTC	CASSYRGVDYGYTF
TRBJ1-2	NA	TRBV10-1	NA	TGCGCCAGCGGAGCGGATGGCTACACCTTC	CASGADGYTF
TRBJ2-3	TRBD2	TRBV7-9	NA	TGTGCCAGCAGCCCTCTGACTAGCGGGGGGGCGGCAGATACGCAGTATTTT	CASSPLTSGGAADTQYF
TRBJ1-6	TRBD1	TRBV11-2	once	TGTGCCAGCAGCCTAGGGACAGCAGGGGCACCCCTCCACTTT	CASSLGTAGAPLHF
TRBJ1-1	NA	TRBV7-2	NA	TGTGCCAGCAGCTTAGGGGCAGGGCCTGAAGCTTTCTTT	CASSLGAGPEAFF
TRBJ1-6	NA	TRBV11-3	NA	TGTGCCAGCAGCTCGTACAGCAATTCACCCCTCCACTTT	CASSSYSNSPLHF
TRBJ2-2	TRBD1	TRBV7-3	NA	TGTGCCAGCAGCCCAGGGGGACAGGGGAACACCGGGGAGCTGTTTTTT	CASSPGGQGNTGELFF
TRBJ1-4	NA	TRBV7-8	NA	TGTGCCAGCAGCCCCGAGGGAGTGGCAACTAATGAAAAACTGTTTTTT	CASSPEGVATNEKLFF
TRBJ1-4	NA	TRBV7-8	NA	TGTGCCAGCAGCTTAGAGGCAGGGGTAGGGGAAAAACTGTTTTTT	CASSLEAGVGEKLFF
TRBJ2-2	NA	TRBV11-2	NA	TGTGCCAGCAGCTTTTCTGGGAGGGGGCGTACCGGGGAGCTGTTTTTT	CASSFSGRGRTGELFF
TRBJ1-1	TRBD1	TRBV2	NA	TGTGCCAGCAGCGCCGACAGGGCTACTGAAGCTTTCTTT	CASSADRATEAFF
TRBJ2-5	TRBD2	TRBV7-8	NA	TGTGCCAGCAGCTTGTTGCCGGGACTAGCGGTTCAAGAGACCCAGTACTTC	CASSLLPGLAVQETQYF
TRBJ2-3	TRBD2	TRBV5-8	NA	TGTGCCAGCAGCTTGAAGAGCGGGGGGCTCACAGATACGCAGTATTTT	CASSLKSGGLTDTQYF
TRBJ2-2	TRBD1	TRBV5-8	NA	TGTGCCAGCAGGAAGCAGGGGGAGAACACCGGGGAGCTGTTTTTT	CASRKQGENTGELFF
TRBJ2-7	TRBD2	TRBV28	NA	TGTGCCAGCAGACCAGCGGGGACGCGATACGAGCAGTACTTC	CASRPAGTRYEQYF
TRBJ1-1	NA	TRBV7-9	NA	TGTGCCAGCAGCTTAGGACAGCCGGGCAAGGCTTTCTTT	CASSLGQPGKAFF
TRBJ1-1	NA	TRBV6-1	few	TGTGCCAGCAGTCTGCCGGGAAACGAAGCTTTCTTT	CASSLPGNEAFF
TRBJ1-1	TRBD1	TRBV5-1	few	TGCGCCAGCAGCTTGGACAGGGGTACTGAAGCTTTCTTT	CASSLDRGTEAFF
TRBJ1-3	TRBD1	TRBV10-3	NA	TGTGCCACCTCACCCGGGACAGGGGTCTCTGGAAACACCATATATTTT	CATSPGTGVSGNTIYF
TRBJ2-3	NA	TRBV13	NA	TGTGCCAGCAGCTTAAAAGGGGGGGCCACAGATACGCAGTATTTT	CASSLKGGATDTQYF
TRBJ1-2	NA	TRBV2	NA	TGTGCCAGCAGTCCCTTTAGGGACCCCTATGGCTACACCTTC	CASSPFRDPYGYTF
TRBJ1-1	NA	TRBV6-1	NA	TGTGCCACCCCCACGGGGCTAGGAACTGAAGCTTTCTTT	CATPTGLGTEAFF
TRBJ1-5	NA	TRBV5-8	NA	TGTGCCAGCAGCTTGTTAGTAGGGTATCAGCCCCAGCATTTT	CASSLLVGYQPQHF
TRBJ1-1	TRBD1	TRBV2	NA	TGTGCCAGCAATCTCAGGGGGCCCACTGAAGCTTTCTTT	CASNLRGPTEAFF
TRBJ2-4	TRBD2	TRBV30	NA	TGTGCCTGGGGGACTAGCGACATTCAGTACTTC	CAWGTSDIQYF
TRBJ1-1	NA	TRBV4-2	NA	TGTGCCAGCAGCCAAGGCCGGGTCTTGAACACTGAAGCTTTCTTT	CASSQGRVLNTEAFF
TRBJ1-2	NA	TRBV4-2	medium-sized	TGTGCCAGCAGCCAAGATCCGGAGAGCTATGGCTACACCTTC	CASSQDPESYGYTF
TRBJ2-5	TRBD2	TRBV2	NA	TGTGCCAGCAGGCAAGGACTAGCGGGGGGGCAAGAGACCCAGTACTTC	CASRQGLAGGQETQYF
TRBJ1-6	NA	TRBV10-2	NA	TGCGCCAGCAGTGAGCAACTATCACCCCTCCACTTT	CASSEQLSPLHF
TRBJ2-5	TRBD2	TRBV7-2	NA	TGTGCCAGCAGCTTAGTGAGCCTAGCGGGGGGACAAGAGACCCAGTACTTC	CASSLVSLAGGQETQYF
TRBJ1-1	NA	TRBV20-1	NA	TGCAGTGCTAGCGGGAACACTGAAGCTTTCTTT	CSASGNTEAFF
TRBJ2-4	TRBD1	TRBV5-1	NA	TGCGCCAGCAGCGGGACAGGGGGCAAAAACATTCAGTACTTC	CASSGTGGKNIQYF
TRBJ1-5	NA	TRBV18	few	TGTGCCAGCTCACCAAGAGGGTCCTGGCAAAGCAATCAGCCCCAGCATTTT	CASSPRGSWQSNQPQHF